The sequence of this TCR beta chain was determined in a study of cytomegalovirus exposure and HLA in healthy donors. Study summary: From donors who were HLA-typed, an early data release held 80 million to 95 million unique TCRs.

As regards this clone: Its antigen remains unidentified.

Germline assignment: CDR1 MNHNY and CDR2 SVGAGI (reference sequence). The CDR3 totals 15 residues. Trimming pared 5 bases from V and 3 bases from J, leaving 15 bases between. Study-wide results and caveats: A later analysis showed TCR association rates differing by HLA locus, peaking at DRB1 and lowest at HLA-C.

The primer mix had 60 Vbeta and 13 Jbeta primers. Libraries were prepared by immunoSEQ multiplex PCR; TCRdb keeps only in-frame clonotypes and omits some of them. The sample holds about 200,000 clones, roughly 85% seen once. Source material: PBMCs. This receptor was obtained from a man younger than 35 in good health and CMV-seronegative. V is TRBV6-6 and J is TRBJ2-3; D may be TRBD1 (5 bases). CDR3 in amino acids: CASSNAGLSTDTQYF. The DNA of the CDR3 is TGTGCCAGCAGTAATGCAGGGTTGTCGACAGATACGCAGTATTTT.